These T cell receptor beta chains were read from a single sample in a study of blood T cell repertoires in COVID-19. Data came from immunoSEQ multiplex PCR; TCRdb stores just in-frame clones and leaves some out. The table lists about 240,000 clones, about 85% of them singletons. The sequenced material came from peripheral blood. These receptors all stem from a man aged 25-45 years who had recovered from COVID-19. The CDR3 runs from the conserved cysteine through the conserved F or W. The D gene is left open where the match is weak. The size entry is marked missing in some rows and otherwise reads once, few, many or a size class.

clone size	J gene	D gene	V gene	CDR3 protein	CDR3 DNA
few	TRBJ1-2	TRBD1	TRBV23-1	CASSQGDRGVVGYTF	TGCGCCAGCAGTCAAGGGGACAGGGGCGTCGTTGGCTACACCTTC
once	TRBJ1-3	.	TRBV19	CASSTHRSSGNTIYF	TGTGCCAGTAGTACTCACAGATCCTCTGGAAACACCATATATTTT
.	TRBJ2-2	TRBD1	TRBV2	CASRIQGAVGELFF	TGTGCCAGCAGGATACAGGGGGCCGTCGGGGAGCTGTTTTTT
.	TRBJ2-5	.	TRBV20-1	CSALLLETQYF	TGCAGTGCTCTCCTTCTCGAGACCCAGTACTTC
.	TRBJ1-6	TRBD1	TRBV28	CASRESDRGYSPLHF	TGTGCCAGCAGAGAATCGGACAGGGGATATTCACCCCTCCACTTT
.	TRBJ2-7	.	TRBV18	CASSPGRNEQYF	TGTGCCAGCTCACCGGGGAGAAACGAGCAGTACTTC
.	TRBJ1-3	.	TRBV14	CASSRTLGNTIYF	TGTGCCAGCAGTCGGACTCTTGGAAACACCATATATTTT
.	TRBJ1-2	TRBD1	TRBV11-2	CASSLGSLGQGFYGYTF	TGTGCCAGCAGCTTAGGTTCCCTGGGACAGGGATTCTATGGCTACACCTTC
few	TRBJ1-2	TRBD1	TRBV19	CASRETGGDSGYTF	TGTGCCAGTAGGGAGACAGGGGGCGACTCTGGCTACACCTTC
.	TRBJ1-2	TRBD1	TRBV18	CASSPGTDNYGYTF	TGTGCCAGCTCACCAGGGACAGACAACTATGGCTACACCTTC
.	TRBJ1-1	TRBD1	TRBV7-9	CASSLMTGLNTEAFF	TGTGCCAGCAGCTTAATGACAGGGCTTAACACTGAAGCTTTCTTT
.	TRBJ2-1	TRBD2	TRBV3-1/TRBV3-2	CASSQHAIALAGGDEQFF	TGTGCCAGCAGCCAACATGCCATCGCACTAGCGGGGGGCGATGAGCAGTTCTTC
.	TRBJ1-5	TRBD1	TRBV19	CASSILGQVYNQPQHF	TGTGCCAGTAGTATTTTGGGACAGGTATACAATCAGCCCCAGCATTTT
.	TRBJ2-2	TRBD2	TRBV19	CASSGLAGGFDTGELFF	TGTGCCAGCTCGGGACTAGCGGGGGGTTTCGACACCGGGGAGCTGTTTTTT
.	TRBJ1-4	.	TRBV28	CASGEGGTNEKLFF	TGTGCCAGCGGGGAGGGTGGGACTAATGAAAAACTGTTTTTT
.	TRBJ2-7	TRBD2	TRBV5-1	CASSLGGGSYEQYF	TGCGCCAGCAGCTTGGGCGGGGGTTCCTACGAGCAGTACTTC
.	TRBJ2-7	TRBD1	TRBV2	CASRAGTERPYF	TGTGCCAGCAGAGCCGGGACAGAGAGGCCGTACTTC
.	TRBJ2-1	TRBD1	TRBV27	CASSLLGTGLSGDEQFF	TGTGCCAGCAGTTTATTAGGGACAGGCTTGTCGGGCGATGAGCAGTTCTTC
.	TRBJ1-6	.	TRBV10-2	CASSPGGSPLHF	TGCGCCAGCAGCCCCGGGGGGTCACCCCTCCACTTT
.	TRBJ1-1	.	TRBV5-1	CASSSRALNTEAFF	TGCGCCAGCAGCTCCAGGGCCTTGAACACTGAAGCTTTCTTT
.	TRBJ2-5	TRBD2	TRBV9	CASSVQAGYQETQYF	TGTGCCAGCAGCGTTCAAGCGGGGTACCAAGAGACCCAGTACTTC
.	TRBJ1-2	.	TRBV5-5	CASSLSPTTYGYTF	TGTGCCAGCAGCTTGTCTCCCACCACTTATGGCTACACCTTC
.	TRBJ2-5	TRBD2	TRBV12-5	CASGPGLAAAETQYF	TGTGCTAGTGGCCCCGGACTAGCGGCGGCCGAGACCCAGTACTTC
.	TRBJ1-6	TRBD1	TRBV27	CASSSKTGMGSRSPLHF	TGTGCCAGCAGTTCGAAGACAGGGATGGGGTCGCGATCACCCCTCCACTTT
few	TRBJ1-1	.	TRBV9	CASSVAGNTEAFF	TGTGCCAGCAGCGTAGCCGGGAACACTGAAGCTTTCTTT
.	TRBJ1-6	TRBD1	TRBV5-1	CASSGGQGVNSPLHF	TGCGCCAGCAGCGGGGGACAGGGGGTTAATTCACCCCTCCACTTT
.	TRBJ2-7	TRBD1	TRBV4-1	CASSQAGTGIYEQYF	TGCGCCAGCAGCCAAGCCGGGACAGGAATATACGAGCAGTACTTC
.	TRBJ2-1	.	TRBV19	CASSMGGDYNEQFF	TGTGCCAGTAGTATGGGGGGAGATTACAATGAGCAGTTCTTC
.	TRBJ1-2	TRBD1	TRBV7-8	CASSGDSRLRGYTF	TGTGCCAGCAGTGGGGACAGCCGCCTTCGTGGCTACACCTTC
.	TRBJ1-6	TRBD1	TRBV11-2	CASSPDRGYSPLHF	TGTGCCAGCAGCCCGGACAGGGGGTATTCACCCCTCCACTTT
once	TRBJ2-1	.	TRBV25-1	CASRGADEQFF	TGTGCCAGCAGAGGGGCGGATGAGCAGTTCTTC
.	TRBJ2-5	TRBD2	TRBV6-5	CASSYGAGGPETQYF	TGTGCCAGCAGTTACGGTGCGGGGGGGCCGGAGACCCAGTACTTC
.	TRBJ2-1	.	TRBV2	CASSDRGSPFF	TGTGCCAGCAGTGACAGGGGATCGCCGTTCTTC